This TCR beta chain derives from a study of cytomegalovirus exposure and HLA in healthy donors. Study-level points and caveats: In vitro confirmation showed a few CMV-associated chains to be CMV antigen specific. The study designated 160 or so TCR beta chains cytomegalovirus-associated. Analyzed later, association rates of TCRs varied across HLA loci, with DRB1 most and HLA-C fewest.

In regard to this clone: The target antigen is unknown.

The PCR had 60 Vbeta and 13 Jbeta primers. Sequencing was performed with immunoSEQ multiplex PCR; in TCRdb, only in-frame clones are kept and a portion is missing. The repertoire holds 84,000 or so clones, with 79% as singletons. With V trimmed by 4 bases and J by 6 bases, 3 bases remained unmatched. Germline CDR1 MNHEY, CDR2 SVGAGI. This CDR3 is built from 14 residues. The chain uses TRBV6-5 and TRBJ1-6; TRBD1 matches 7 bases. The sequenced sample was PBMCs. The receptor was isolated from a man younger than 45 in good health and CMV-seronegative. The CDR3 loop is CASSSTGVNSPLHF. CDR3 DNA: TGTGCCAGCAGTTCCACAGGGGTTAATTCACCCCTCCACTTT.